The 13 T cell receptor beta chains reported below all come from one sample, sequenced in a study of post-analysis software for immune sequencing data. Findings and caveats of the study: Relative to controls, patients had several TRBV segments at higher frequency, with TRBV5-6, TRBV5-1 and TRBV20-1 among these.

Their recognized antigens are unknown. Incorporated into the TCR beta cDNA libraries were unique molecular identifiers, which served to reduce PCR and sequencing biases. TCRdb itself ran the PCR reads through MiXCR, one entry per CDR3 protein. Here the sample spans hundreds of thousands of distinct CDR3 sequences, approximately 45% being singletons. Sequences were obtained from blood. These receptors were taken from a girl aged 10 to 17 with multiple sclerosis.

This clonotype showed up just a few times. One base away lies a much larger clone, so this may be a sequencing read error. The rearrangement joins TRBV5-1 to TRBJ2-5; unclear D gene. V was shortened by 4 bases and J by 11 bases, with 27 bases between the two germline ends. The germline V gene has CDR1 SGHRS and CDR2 YFSETQ. This CDR3 contains 16 residues. CDR3 residues: CASSISLSGSYNEQYF. In DNA, the CDR3 is TGCGCCAGCAGCATATCTTTATCCGGCAGCTACAATGAGCAGTACTTC.

The CDR3 spells CASSVLARYSYNEQFF. CDR3 coding DNA: TGTGCCAGCAGCGTACTAGCGCGATACTCCTACAATGAGCAGTTCTTC. This chain connects TRBV9 to TRBJ2-1; D possibly corresponds to TRBD2 (6 bases). The CDR3 consists of 16 residues. V lost 1 base and J 0 bases, leaving 11 bases between the germline ends. Germline V lookup: CDR1 SGDLS, CDR2 YYNGEE.

In this sample, this clonotype turned up many times. CDR3 bases: TGTGCCAGCAGTTCGGGGCGGGAGACCCAGTACTTC. This translates into CASSSGRETQYF. This chain uses TRBV28 with TRBJ2-5, with D perhaps matching TRBD1 or TRBD2 (5 bases each). CDR1 and CDR2 from the germline V gene are MDHEN and SYDVKM. Deletions cut 4 bases from V and 5 bases from J, with 8 bases between. CDR3 size: 12 residues.

CDR3 coding DNA: TGCAGTGCTAGGCCTGCAGGGGGCGCCAGCACAGATACGCAGTATTTT. It yields the protein CSARPAGGASTDTQYF. The chain couples TRBV20-1 to TRBJ2-3; 8 bases align to TRBD1. The junction had 8 bases not matched to a gene; V was cut back by 3 bases and J by 0 bases. The CDR3 spans 16 residues. CDR1 and CDR2 from the germline V gene are DFQATT and SNEGSKA (reference sequence).

The chain joins TRBV14 to TRBJ2-5; D is possibly TRBD2 (5 bases). Per the germline V gene, CDR1 is SGHDN and CDR2 is FVKESK. This CDR3 region has 15 residues. Trimming removed 1 base from V and 4 bases from J, with 13 bases in between. The CDR3 loop reads CASSQGSGFRETQYF. CDR3 sequence (DNA): TGTGCCAGCAGCCAAGGGTCGGGATTTCGAGAGACCCAGTACTTC.

The V gene is TRBV29-1, the J gene TRBJ1-1; D may be TRBD1 (6 bases). The CDR3 covers 14 residues. Germline V gene data show CDR1 as SQVTM and CDR2 as ANQGSEA. With 7 bases removed from V and 5 bases from J, the gap between germline ends came to 20 bases. CDR3 region: CSADTGGRGTEAFF. CDR3 DNA: TGCAGCGCCGATACGGGGGGGCGGGGGACTGAAGCTTTCTTT. Filled out from reference TRBV29-1 and TRBJ1-1, the complete variable domain reads SAVISQKPSRDICQRGTSLTIQCQVDSQVTMMFWYRQQPGQSLTLIATANQGSEATYESGFVIDKFPISRPNLTFSTLTVSNMSPEDSSIYLCSADTGGRGTEAFFGQGTRLTVV.

This chain links TRBV6-1 with TRBJ2-3; tentative D call: TRBD2 (6 bases). Trimming took off 8 bases at V and 4 bases at J, with 16 bases between the two ends. In germline, CDR1 is MNHNS, CDR2 SASEGT. The CDR3 sequence is 14 residues long. In DNA, the CDR3 is TGTGCCAGCCATTTAGACGGCGGGGCAGATACGCAGTATTTT. As protein: CASHLDGGADTQYF.

This chain links TRBV27 with TRBJ2-3; 7 nucleotides align to TRBD2. Germline CDR1 and CDR2: MNHEY and SMNVEV (reference sequence). Trimming took 7 bases from V and 5 from J; bases not matched to a gene: 6. The CDR3 length is 13 residues. CDR3 in DNA: TGTGCCAGCACCCTAACGGGGGGAGATACGCAGTATTTT. This gives the protein CASTLTGGDTQYF.

The chain couples TRBV4-1 to TRBJ1-5; D gene ambiguous. Germline lookup yields CDR1 MGHRA and CDR2 YSYEKL. CDR3 length: 16 residues. The V and J ends lost 3 bases and 1 base respectively, with 13 bases between them. The CDR3 nucleotides read TGCGCCAGCAGCCACTTTGGACCGACCAGCAATCAGCCCCAGCATTTT. Its translation: CASSHFGPTSNQPQHF.

The chain uses TRBV5-1 and TRBJ2-1; 7 bases match TRBD2. V was clipped by 7 bases and J by 5 bases; unmatched bases: 18. This CDR3 is 17 amino acids long. The germline V gene has CDR1 SGHRS and CDR2 YFSETQ. The CDR3 DNA reads TGCGCCAGCCGCCGGGGGGTGGCGGGAGCTTCCGACAATGAGCAGTTCTTC. Amino acids: CASRRGVAGASDNEQFF.

This clonotype has a handful of counts. This chain connects TRBV2 to TRBJ2-6, with TRBD1 matching over 7 bases. CDR1 is SNHLY and CDR2 is FYNNEI in the germline V gene. V lost 3 bases, J lost 2 bases, and 13 bases stayed unmatched. CDR3 size: 19 residues. CDR3 residues: CASSDPAGTVLAGANVLTF. For the CDR3, the DNA is TGTGCCAGCAGTGATCCCGCCGGGACAGTTCTCGCTGGGGCCAACGTCCTGACTTTC.

This chain's CDR3 is CASSFGRASSGNTIYF. Here the CDR3 DNA reads TGTGCCAGCAGTTTCGGGAGGGCCTCCTCTGGAAACACCATATATTTT. The chain joins TRBV7-2 to TRBJ1-3, with D unclear. CDR3 length equals 16 residues. Germline lookup yields CDR1 SGHTA and CDR2 FQGNSA. Trimming took 6 bases from V and 0 from J, leaving 15 bases between them.

J is TRBJ2-3 and V is TRBV24-1; possible D gene TRBD1, 5 bases. The ends were cut back, 3 bases at V and 9 bases at J, with 21 bases in the middle. The CDR3 contains 16 residues. Germline V lookup: CDR1 KGHDR, CDR2 SFDVKD. Here the CDR3 DNA reads TGTGCCACCAGTGATACGGCATCCTCCGGTCAGGGAACGCAGTATTTT. Translating it yields CATSDTASSGQGTQYF.